A selection of T cell receptor beta chains follows, all from one sample in a study of human T cells and chemical hapten exposure. One entry per CDR3 protein results from TCRdb running MiXCR on the RACE reads. The profile covers 75,000 to 100,000 distinct CDR3 sequences, with roughly a tenth appearing a single time and about 2% taken by the ten largest. The specimen was whole blood, collected in connection with sensitization to the hapten diphenylcyclopropenone (DPC). These receptors all stem from a man aged 35 to 55 with alopecia areata. Some clones in this sample may be carry-over from other donors' samples. CDR3s include the opening cysteine and the closing phenylalanine or tryptophan. Each record gives: clone size, D gene, J gene, CDR3 length, V gene, CDR3 protein, CDR3 DNA. D genes are given only for firm matches. Some rows have no size entry. The others give once, few or many, or a class for an expanded clone.

>.|TRBD1|TRBJ2-3|15|TRBV29-1
CSVGGDRGLEDTQYF
TGCAGCGTGGGGGGGGACAGGGGGCTTGAAGATACGCAGTATTTT
>.|.|TRBJ1-1|11|TRBV25-1
CASRTGREAFF
TGTGCCAGCAGAACAGGACGGGAAGCTTTCTTT
>.|.|TRBJ2-3|14|TRBV15
CATSRLQGTDTQYF
TGTGCCACCAGCAGACTCCAGGGTACAGATACGCAGTATTTT
>many|.|TRBJ1-2|14|TRBV10-3
CAISRRRARGGYTF
TGTGCCATCAGTAGACGCCGGGCAAGGGGTGGCTACACCTTC
>few|.|TRBJ2-2|14|TRBV30
CAWSVIGGTGELFF
TGTGCCTGGAGTGTAATAGGGGGTACCGGGGAGCTGTTTTTT
>.|TRBD1|TRBJ1-2|17|TRBV29-1
CSVDGTGSSALDYGYTF
TGCAGCGTTGATGGGACAGGATCTTCTGCCTTGGACTATGGCTACACCTTC
>few|.|TRBJ2-4|14|TRBV20-1
CSEGKFAAKNIQYF
TGCAGTGAAGGGAAGTTCGCGGCCAAAAACATTCAGTACTTC
>.|.|TRBJ2-6|14|TRBV10-3
CAAGAGTHYNVLTF
TGTGCCGCCGGAGCCGGGACCCACTACAACGTCCTGACTTTC
>many|.|TRBJ2-3|13|TRBV12-3/TRBV12-4
CASSFSGTDTQYF
TGTGCCAGCAGTTTTTCTGGGACAGATACGCAGTATTTT
>few|.|TRBJ2-1|12|TRBV29-1
CSVAAGSNEQFF
TGCAGCGTTGCAGCGGGCAGTAATGAGCAGTTCTTC
>few|.|TRBJ1-5|17|TRBV4-3
CASSLGAGGASNQPQHF
TGCGCCAGCAGCCTCGGAGCTGGAGGGGCTAGCAATCAGCCCCAGCATTTT
>few|.|TRBJ2-1|15|TRBV12-3/TRBV12-4
CASSLNPQSYNEQFF
TGTGCCAGCAGTTTGAACCCCCAATCCTACAATGAGCAGTTCTTC
>few|.|TRBJ2-3|15|TRBV2
CASSEGQRSTDTQYF
TGTGCCAGCAGTGAAGGACAGCGTAGCACAGATACGCAGTATTTT
>.|.|TRBJ2-1|17|TRBV15
CATSRDKGGLVYNEQFF
TGTGCCACCAGCAGAGATAAGGGGGGGCTAGTCTACAATGAGCAGTTCTTC
>few|.|TRBJ1-1|15|TRBV4-2
CASSQDWGGQTEAFF
TGTGCCAGCAGCCAAGATTGGGGAGGGCAAACTGAAGCTTTCTTT
>.|.|TRBJ2-2|12|TRBV20-1
CSVTRGTGELFF
TGCAGTGTTACCCGGGGCACCGGGGAGCTGTTTTTT
>few|.|TRBJ1-4|14|TRBV5-1
CASSPGPGGEKLFF
TGCGCCAGCAGCCCAGGGCCCGGGGGAGAAAAACTGTTTTTT
>.|.|TRBJ2-2|16|TRBV19
CASDPRGRSGTGELFF
TGTGCCAGCGACCCCCGGGGCCGATCAGGCACCGGGGAGCTGTTTTTT
>.|.|TRBJ2-6|16|TRBV4-2
CASSQETGSGANVLTF
TGTGCCAGCAGCCAGGAAACAGGCTCTGGGGCCAACGTCCTGACTTTC
>.|.|TRBJ2-2|12|TRBV30
CAWSRGAGELFF
TGTGCCTGGAGTCGCGGGGCCGGGGAGCTGTTTTTT
>many|.|TRBJ1-1|15|TRBV3-1
CASSQAGRGSTEAFF
TGTGCCAGCAGCCAAGCTGGTAGGGGAAGCACTGAAGCTTTCTTT
>few|.|TRBJ1-4|15|TRBV9
CASSRALATNEKLFF
TGTGCCAGCAGCAGAGCCCTTGCAACTAATGAAAAACTGTTTTTT
>few|.|TRBJ1-1|14|TRBV7-9
CASSLDQGSAEAFF
TGTGCCAGCAGCTTAGATCAGGGGAGCGCTGAAGCTTTCTTT
>.|.|TRBJ1-5|15|TRBV7-9
CASSPGQTVIEPQHF
TGTGCCAGCAGCCCCGGCCAGACCGTAATAGAGCCCCAGCATTTT
>.|TRBD2|TRBJ2-1|17|TRBV7-8
CASSLVPTSGITGEQFF
TGTGCCAGCAGCTTAGTTCCGACTAGCGGGATTACGGGTGAGCAGTTCTTC
>.|TRBD2|TRBJ2-4|15|TRBV2
CASSEDTSGIYIQYF
TGTGCCAGCAGTGAAGATACTAGCGGGATCTACATTCAGTACTTC